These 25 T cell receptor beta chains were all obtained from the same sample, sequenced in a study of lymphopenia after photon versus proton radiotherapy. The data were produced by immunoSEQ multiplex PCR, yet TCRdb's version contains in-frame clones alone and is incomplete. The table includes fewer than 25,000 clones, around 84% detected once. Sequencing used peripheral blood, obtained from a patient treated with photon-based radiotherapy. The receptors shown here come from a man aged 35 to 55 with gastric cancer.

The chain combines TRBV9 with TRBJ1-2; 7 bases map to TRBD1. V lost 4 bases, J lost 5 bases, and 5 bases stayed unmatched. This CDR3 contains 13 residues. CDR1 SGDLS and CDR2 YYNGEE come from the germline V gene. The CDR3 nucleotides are TGTGCCAGCAGCCGAGGACAGGAATATGGCTACACCTTC. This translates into CASSRGQEYGYTF. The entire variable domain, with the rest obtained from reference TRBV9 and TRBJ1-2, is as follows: DSGVTQTPKHLITATGQRVTLRCSPRSGDLSVYWYQQSLDQGLQFLIQYYNGEERAKGNILERFSAQQFPDLHSELNLSSLELGDSALYFCASSRGQEYGYTFGSGTRLTVV.

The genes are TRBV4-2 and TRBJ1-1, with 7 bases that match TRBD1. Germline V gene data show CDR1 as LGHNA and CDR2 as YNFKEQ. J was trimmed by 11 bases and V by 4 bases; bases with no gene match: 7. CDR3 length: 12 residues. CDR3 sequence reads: CASSRQGEGAFF. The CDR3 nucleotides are TGTGCCAGCAGCCGCCAGGGGGAAGGGGCTTTCTTT.

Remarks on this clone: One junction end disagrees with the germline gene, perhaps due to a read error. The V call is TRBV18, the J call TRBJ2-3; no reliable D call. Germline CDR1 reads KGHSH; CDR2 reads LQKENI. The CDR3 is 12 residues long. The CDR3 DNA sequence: TGTGCCAGCTCACAGTGGGCAGAGACGCAGTATTTT. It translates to CASSQWAETQYF.

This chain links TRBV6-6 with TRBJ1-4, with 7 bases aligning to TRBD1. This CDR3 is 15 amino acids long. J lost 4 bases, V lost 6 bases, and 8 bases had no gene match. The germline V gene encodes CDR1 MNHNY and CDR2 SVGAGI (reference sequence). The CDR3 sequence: CASRAGGTDNEKLFF. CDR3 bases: TGTGCCAGCAGAGCCGGCGGGACAGATAATGAAAAACTGTTTTTT.

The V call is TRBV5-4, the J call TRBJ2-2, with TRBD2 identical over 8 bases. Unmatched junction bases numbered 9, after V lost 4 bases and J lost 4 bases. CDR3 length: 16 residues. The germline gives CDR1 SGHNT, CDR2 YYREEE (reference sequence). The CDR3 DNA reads TGTGCCAGCAGCCCGGGGGGGGTCGGGGCCACCGGGGAGCTGTTTTTT. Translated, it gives CASSPGGVGATGELFF.

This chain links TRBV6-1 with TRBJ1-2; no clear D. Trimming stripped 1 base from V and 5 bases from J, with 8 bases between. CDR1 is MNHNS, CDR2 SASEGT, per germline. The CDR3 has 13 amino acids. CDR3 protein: CASSEGADYGYTF. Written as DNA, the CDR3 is TGTGCCAGCAGTGAAGGGGCAGATTATGGCTACACCTTC.

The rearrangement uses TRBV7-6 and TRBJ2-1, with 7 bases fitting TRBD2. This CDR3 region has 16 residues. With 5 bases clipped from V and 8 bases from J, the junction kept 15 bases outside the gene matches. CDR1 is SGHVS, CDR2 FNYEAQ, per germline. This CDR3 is CASSLGGGSVRYEQFF. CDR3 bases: TGTGCCAGCAGCCTGGGTGGCGGGAGCGTTCGTTATGAGCAGTTCTTC. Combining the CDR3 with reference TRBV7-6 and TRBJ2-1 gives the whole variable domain GAGVSQSPRYKVTKRGQDVALRCDPISGHVSLYWYRQALGQGPEFLTYFNYEAQQDKSGLPNDRFSAERPEGSISTLTIQRTEQRDSAMYRCASSLGGGSVRYEQFFGPGTRLTVL.

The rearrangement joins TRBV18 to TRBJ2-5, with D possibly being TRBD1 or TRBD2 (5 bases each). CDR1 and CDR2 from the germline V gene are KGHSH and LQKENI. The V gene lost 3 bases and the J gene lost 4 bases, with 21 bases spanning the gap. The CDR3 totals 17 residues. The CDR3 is CASSPSDRGGGLETQYF. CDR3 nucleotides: TGTGCCAGCTCACCTTCGGACCGGGGCGGAGGTCTAGAGACCCAGTACTTC.

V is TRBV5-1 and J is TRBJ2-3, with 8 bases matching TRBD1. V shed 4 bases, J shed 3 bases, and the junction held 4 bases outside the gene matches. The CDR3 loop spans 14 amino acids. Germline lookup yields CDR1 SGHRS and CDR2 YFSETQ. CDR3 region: CASSPGQGTDTQYF. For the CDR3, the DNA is TGCGCCAGCAGCCCAGGACAGGGAACAGATACGCAGTATTTT.

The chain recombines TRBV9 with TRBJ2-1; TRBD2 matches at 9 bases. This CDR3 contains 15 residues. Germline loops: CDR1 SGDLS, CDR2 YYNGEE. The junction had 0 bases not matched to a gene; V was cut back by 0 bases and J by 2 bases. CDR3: CASSVGGGAYNEQFF. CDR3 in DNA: TGTGCCAGCAGCGTAGGCGGGGGGGCCTACAATGAGCAGTTCTTC.

CDR3 nucleotide sequence: TGTGCCAGTAGTATCGAACGCGGGAGTGAAAAACTGTTTTTT. It specifies CASSIERGSEKLFF. The rearrangement uses TRBV19 and TRBJ1-4; D unresolved. CDR1 LNHDA and CDR2 SQIVND come from the germline V gene (reference sequence). The CDR3 spans 14 residues. V shed 3 bases and J shed 7 bases, with 12 bases lying between them.

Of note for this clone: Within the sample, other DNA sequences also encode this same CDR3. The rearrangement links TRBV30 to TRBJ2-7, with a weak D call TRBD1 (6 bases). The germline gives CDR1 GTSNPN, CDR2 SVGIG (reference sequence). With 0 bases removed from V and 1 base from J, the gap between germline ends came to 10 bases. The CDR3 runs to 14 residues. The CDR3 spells CAWSVLGASYEQYF. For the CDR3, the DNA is TGTGCCTGGAGTGTATTGGGGGCATCCTACGAGCAGTACTTC.

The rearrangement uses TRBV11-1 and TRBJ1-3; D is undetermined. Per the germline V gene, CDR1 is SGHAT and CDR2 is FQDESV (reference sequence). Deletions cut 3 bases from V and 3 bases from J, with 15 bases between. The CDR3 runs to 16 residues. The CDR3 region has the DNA TGTGCCAGCAGCTTCCCCTCGGCGGGAGATGGAAACACCATATATTTT. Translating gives CASSFPSAGDGNTIYF.

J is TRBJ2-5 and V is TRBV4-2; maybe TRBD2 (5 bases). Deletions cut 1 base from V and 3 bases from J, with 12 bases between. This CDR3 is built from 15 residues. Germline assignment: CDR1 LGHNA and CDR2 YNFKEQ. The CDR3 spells CASSQAEGSEETQYF. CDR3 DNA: TGTGCCAGCAGCCAAGCCGAGGGCAGCGAAGAGACCCAGTACTTC.

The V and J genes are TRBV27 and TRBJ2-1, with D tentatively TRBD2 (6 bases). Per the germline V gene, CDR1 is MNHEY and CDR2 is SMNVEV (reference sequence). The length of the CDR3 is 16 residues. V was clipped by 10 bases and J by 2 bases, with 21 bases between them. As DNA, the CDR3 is TGTGCCACCGCCGTCGACTCGGGGGTGCCCTACAATGAGCAGTTCTTC. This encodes CATAVDSGVPYNEQFF.

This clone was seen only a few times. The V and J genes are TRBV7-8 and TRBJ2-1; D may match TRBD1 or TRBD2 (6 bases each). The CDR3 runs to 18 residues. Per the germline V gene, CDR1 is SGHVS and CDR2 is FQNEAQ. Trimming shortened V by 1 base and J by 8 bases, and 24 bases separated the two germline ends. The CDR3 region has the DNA TGTGCCAGCAGCTTAGGATCAGTTCGATACGGGGGCGGCGATGAGCAGTTCTTC. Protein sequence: CASSLGSVRYGGGDEQFF.

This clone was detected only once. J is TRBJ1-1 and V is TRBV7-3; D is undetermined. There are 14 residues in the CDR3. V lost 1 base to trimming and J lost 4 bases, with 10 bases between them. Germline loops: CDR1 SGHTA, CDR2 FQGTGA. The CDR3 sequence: CASSLNQASTEAFF. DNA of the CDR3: TGTGCCAGCAGCTTAAATCAGGCGAGCACTGAAGCTTTCTTT.

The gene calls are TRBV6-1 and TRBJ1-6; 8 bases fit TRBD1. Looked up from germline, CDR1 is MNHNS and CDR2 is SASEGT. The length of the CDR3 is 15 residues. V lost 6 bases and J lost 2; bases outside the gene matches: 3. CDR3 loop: CASRAGGAYNSPLHF. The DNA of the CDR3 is TGTGCCAGCAGGGCAGGGGGCGCCTATAATTCACCCCTCCACTTT.

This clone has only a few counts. The CDR3 region has the DNA TGCAGCGTTGCCGTCGGTCGTGATCAGCCCCAGCATTTT. Its protein product is CSVAVGRDQPQHF. V gene TRBV29-1 combines with J gene TRBJ1-5; D gene uncertain. The CDR3 contains 13 residues. Germline CDR1 reads SQVTM; CDR2 reads ANQGSEA. V dropped 4 bases and J dropped 5 bases, with 12 bases sitting between them.

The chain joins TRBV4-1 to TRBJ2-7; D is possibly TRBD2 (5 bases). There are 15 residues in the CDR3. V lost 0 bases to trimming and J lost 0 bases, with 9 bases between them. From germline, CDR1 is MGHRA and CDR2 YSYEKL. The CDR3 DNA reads TGCGCCAGCAGCCAAGATGGAGGCAGCTCCTACGAGCAGTACTTC. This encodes CASSQDGGSSYEQYF.

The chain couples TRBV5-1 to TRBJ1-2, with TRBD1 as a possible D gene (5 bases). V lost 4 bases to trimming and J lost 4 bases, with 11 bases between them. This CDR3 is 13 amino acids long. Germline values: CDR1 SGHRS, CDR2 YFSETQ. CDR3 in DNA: TGCGCCAGCAGCCTCCGACAGATCTATGGCTACACCTTC. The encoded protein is CASSLRQIYGYTF.

In DNA, the CDR3 is TGTGCCAGCAGCCTACTCGGGACAGGGGACTACGAGCAGTACTTC. It codes for CASSLLGTGDYEQYF. The chain recombines TRBV28 with TRBJ2-7; 10 positions match TRBD1. Looked up from germline, CDR1 is MDHEN and CDR2 is SYDVKM. The CDR3 has 15 amino acids. J lost 3 bases, V lost 6 bases, and 8 bases had no gene match.

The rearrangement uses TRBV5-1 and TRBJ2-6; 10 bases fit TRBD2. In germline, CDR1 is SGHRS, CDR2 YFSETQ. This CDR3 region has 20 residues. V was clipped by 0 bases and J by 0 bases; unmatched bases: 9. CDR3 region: CASSLARLAGESSGANVLTF. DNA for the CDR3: TGCGCCAGCAGCTTGGCCCGACTAGCGGGTGAGAGCTCTGGGGCCAACGTCCTGACTTTC.

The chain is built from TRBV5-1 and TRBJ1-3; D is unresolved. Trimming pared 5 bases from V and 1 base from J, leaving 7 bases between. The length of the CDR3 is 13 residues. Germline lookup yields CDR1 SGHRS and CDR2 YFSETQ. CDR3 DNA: TGCGCCAGCAGTGAAGGATCTGGAAACACCATATATTTT. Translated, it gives CASSEGSGNTIYF.

The CDR3 region is CASSQGQVGDTQYF. The CDR3 nucleotides are TGCGCCAGCAGCCAAGGGCAGGTGGGAGATACGCAGTATTTT. This chain joins TRBV4-3 and TRBJ2-3; the D is unclear. Trimming pared 1 base from V and 5 bases from J, leaving 10 bases between. CDR1 and CDR2 (germline): LGHNA, YSLEER. The CDR3 loop spans 14 amino acids.